The 21 T cell receptor beta chains below all came from one sample that was sequenced in a study of control samples from healthy donors and cancer patients. TCRdb's copy holds only in-frame clones and misses some; the assay was immunoSEQ multiplex PCR. The data show 15,000 to 20,000 clones, roughly nine tenths seen once. Sequencing input: PBMCs. These receptors were collected from a man aged 60-69 years with head and neck cancer.

The chain combines TRBV2 with TRBJ1-2; no reliable D call. The CDR3 runs 15 residues. From germline, CDR1 is SNHLY and CDR2 FYNNEI. The V and J ends lost 0 bases and 3 bases respectively, with 11 bases between them. The CDR3 bases are TGTGCCAGCAGTGAAGCGCCGACAATCGACTATGGCTACACCTTC. Translating gives CASSEAPTIDYGYTF.

The rearrangement uses TRBV5-1 and TRBJ2-5, with TRBD1 matching 9 bases. J gave up 5 bases and V 4 bases, and 6 bases lay outside the gene matches. This CDR3 is 14 amino acids long. Germline V gives CDR1 SGHRS, CDR2 YFSETQ. CDR3 loop: CASSQTGQGETQYF. CDR3 nucleotides: TGCGCCAGCAGCCAAACTGGACAGGGGGAGACCCAGTACTTC.

Details on this clone: Other DNA sequences in this sample translate to the same CDR3. The chain joins TRBV4-1 to TRBJ2-1, with 10 nucleotides matching TRBD2. V lost 1 base and J lost 3; bases outside the gene matches: 6. Germline CDR1 and CDR2: MGHRA and YSYEKL. This CDR3 region has 17 residues. CDR3: CASSQGARTSGYNEQFF. CDR3 DNA sequence: TGCGCCAGCAGCCAAGGGGCAAGGACTAGCGGCTACAATGAGCAGTTCTTC.

The chain carries TRBV6-1 and TRBJ2-4; weak D call: TRBD2 (6 bases). The CDR3 spans 13 residues. V lost 2 bases, J lost 8 bases, and 10 bases lay in between. Germline values: CDR1 MNHNS, CDR2 SASEGT. The DNA for the CDR3 is TGTGCCAGCAGTGAAAGCGGGTGGGACATTCAGTACTTC. The encoded protein is CASSESGWDIQYF.

The chain combines TRBV19 with TRBJ1-2; TRBD1 aligns across 10 bases. With V trimmed by 6 bases and J by 8 bases, 12 bases remained unmatched. Germline CDR1 reads LNHDA; CDR2 reads SQIVND (reference sequence). The CDR3 spans 15 residues. The CDR3 DNA is TGTGCCAGTAGACCCGGGACAGGGGATTTCAGAGGCTACACCTTC. Translating it yields CASRPGTGDFRGYTF.

This chain links TRBV7-9 with TRBJ2-1, with 10 nucleotides matching TRBD2. V gave up 1 base and J gave up 4 bases; unmatched junction bases: 10. Germline CDR1 reads SEHNR; CDR2 reads FQNEAQ (reference sequence). CDR3 length: 18 residues. CDR3: CASSLVPSGGSTYNEQFF. As DNA, the CDR3 is TGTGCCAGCAGCTTAGTACCTAGCGGGGGTTCTACTTACAATGAGCAGTTCTTC.

The chain links TRBV19 to TRBJ2-3; D remains unclear. Trimming shortened V by 10 bases and J by 1 base, and 12 bases separated the two germline ends. The germline gives CDR1 LNHDA, CDR2 SQIVND (reference sequence). The CDR3 has 13 residues. CDR3 DNA: TGTGCCACCAGACTCCCGGGCACAGATACGCAGTATTTT. Protein product: CATRLPGTDTQYF. The whole variable domain, filled in from reference TRBV19 and TRBJ2-3, reads DGGITQSPKYLFRKEGQNVTLSCEQNLNHDAMYWYRQDPGQGLRLIYYSQIVNDFQKGDIAEGYSVSREKKESFPLTVTSAQKNPTAFYLCATRLPGTDTQYFGPGTRLTVL.

In DNA form, the CDR3 reads TGTGCCAGCAGCTTGTCGGGAGAGACCCAGTACTTC. Its translation: CASSLSGETQYF. This chain uses TRBV5-6 with TRBJ2-5; D ambiguous. Germline V gives CDR1 SGHDT, CDR2 YYEEEE. Trimming cost V 1 base and J 4 bases, with 5 bases left between them. This CDR3 has 12 amino acids.

In DNA, the CDR3 is TGTGCCAGCAGCGCCCTCCATCCCTCTGGGGCCAACGTCCTGACTTTC. This codes for CASSALHPSGANVLTF. The chain has TRBV9 and TRBJ2-6; D is undetermined. The V end was cut by 3 bases, the J end by 0 bases, with 10 bases between. Germline V gene data show CDR1 as SGDLS and CDR2 as YYNGEE. There are 16 residues in the CDR3.

The gene calls are TRBV27 and TRBJ1-6; D call uncertain. V lost 6 bases, J lost 4 bases, and 10 bases lay in between. The CDR3 consists of 14 residues. From germline, CDR1 is MNHEY and CDR2 SMNVEV (reference sequence). The CDR3 region has the DNA TGTGCCAGCAGCCTCCTCCAGTATAATTCACCCCTCCACTTT. Translation gives CASSLLQYNSPLHF.

The chain's CDR3 is CASSPQGANYGYTF. In DNA, the CDR3 is TGCGCCAGCAGCCCACAGGGGGCTAACTATGGCTACACCTTC. The rearrangement joins TRBV5-1 to TRBJ1-2; 8 bases are shared with TRBD1. The V and J ends lost 4 bases and 0 bases, in that order; junction bases with no gene match: 2. The CDR3 is 14 residues long. Germline V gene lookup returns CDR1 SGHRS and CDR2 YFSETQ.

This chain links TRBV5-6 with TRBJ1-5, with D possibly matching TRBD1 (6 bases). The CDR3 length is 16 residues. Germline loops: CDR1 SGHDT, CDR2 YYEEEE. Between the trimmed V and J ends, which lost 2 bases and 5 bases, there was a span of 17 bases. The CDR3 loop is CASSFRLVKGDQPQHF. The CDR3 nucleotides are TGTGCCAGCAGCTTTCGTCTGGTGAAGGGGGATCAGCCCCAGCATTTT.

This clone was found once. The V gene is TRBV7-9, the J gene TRBJ2-2; D might be TRBD2 (7 bases). The CDR3 is 15 amino acids. CDR1 and CDR2 (germline): SEHNR, FQNEAQ (reference sequence). The germline V and J ends were trimmed by 2 bases and 3 bases, with 10 bases remaining between them. The CDR3 sequence is CASSLRGGYTGELFF. In nucleotides, the CDR3 is TGTGCCAGCAGCTTACGCGGGGGCTACACCGGGGAGCTGTTTTTT.

The chain links TRBV4-1 to TRBJ2-1; D is perhaps TRBD1 (6 bases). In germline, CDR1 is MGHRA, CDR2 YSYEKL. There are 16 residues in the CDR3. V lost 4 bases, J lost 5 bases, and 18 bases lay in between. CDR3 sequence (DNA): TGCGCCAGCAGCCCGGACAGTCCGGTAACCAACAATGAGCAGTTCTTC. As protein: CASSPDSPVTNNEQFF.

The rearrangement uses TRBV28 and TRBJ2-3; D is tentatively TRBD1 or TRBD2 (5 bases each). The CDR3 covers 14 residues. The V end was cut by 2 bases, the J end by 4 bases, with 10 bases between. Germline CDR1 and CDR2: MDHEN and SYDVKM. CDR3 residues: CASSLGGHPDTQYF. The CDR3 DNA follows: TGTGCCAGCAGTTTAGGGGGTCATCCAGATACGCAGTATTTT.

CDR3 nucleotide sequence: TGCGCCAGCAGCCGAATGGTGAGGGGCGCCGGGGAGACCCAGTACTTC. It translates to CASSRMVRGAGETQYF. This chain uses TRBV5-1 with TRBJ2-5, with D perhaps being TRBD1 or TRBD2 (5 bases each). Trimming cost V 4 bases and J 5 bases, with 21 bases left between them. Per the germline V gene, CDR1 is SGHRS and CDR2 is YFSETQ. This CDR3 has 16 residues.

This CDR3 is CASSFGIGLASVNEQFF. The DNA for the CDR3 is TGTGCCAGCAGCTTCGGGATCGGACTAGCCAGCGTTAATGAGCAGTTCTTC. V gene TRBV11-3 combines with J gene TRBJ2-1; 8 nucleotides match TRBD2. Trimming at V came to 3 bases and at J to 7 bases, leaving 14 bases not matched to a gene. Germline V gene sequence: CDR1 SGHNT, CDR2 YENEEA. The CDR3 spans 17 residues.

The V and J genes are TRBV27 and TRBJ2-7, with 7 bases matching TRBD1. The V gene end was trimmed by 6 bases and the J gene end by 1 base; junction bases not matched to a gene: 12. Germline V gene sequence: CDR1 MNHEY, CDR2 SMNVEV (reference sequence). The CDR3 totals 16 residues. The CDR3 here is CASSPLLGQRSYEQYF. The CDR3 DNA follows: TGTGCCAGCAGCCCCTTGTTGGGACAGAGATCCTACGAGCAGTACTTC.

This chain uses TRBV24-1 with TRBJ2-4; D may be TRBD1 or TRBD2 (5 bases each). Germline V gene data show CDR1 as KGHDR and CDR2 as SFDVKD. The germline V and J ends were trimmed by 4 bases and 0 bases, with 21 bases remaining between them. The CDR3 contains 19 residues. The CDR3 DNA reads TGTGCCACCAGTGACCCGAATGGGACGGGGAAACTAGCCAAAAACATTCAGTACTTC. Protein product: CATSDPNGTGKLAKNIQYF.

The chain uses TRBV12-3 or TRBV12-4 and TRBJ2-4, with D unclear. This CDR3 contains 13 residues. Between the trimmed V and J ends, which lost 0 bases and 7 bases, there was a span of 7 bases. Written as DNA, the CDR3 is TGTGCCAGCAGTTTAGCCCTCGGGAACATTCAGTACTTC. It is translated as CASSLALGNIQYF.

V is TRBV18 and J is TRBJ2-2, with D perhaps TRBD1 (6 bases). The CDR3 totals 13 residues. The germline V and J ends were trimmed by 4 bases and 6 bases, with 9 bases remaining between them. Germline V CDR1 and CDR2: KGHSH, LQKENI. The chain's CDR3 is CASSRGLAGELFF. The CDR3 region has the DNA TGTGCCAGCTCACGGGGGCTTGCCGGGGAGCTGTTTTTT.